The following is a T cell receptor (beta chain) sequence with its context. The CDR3 loop spans 15 amino acids. Trimming removed 3 bases from V and 6 bases from J, with 15 bases in between. Germline CDR1 MNHNY, CDR2 SVGAGI (reference sequence). The data are from a study of shared clonotypes between healthy human individuals. The method was immunoSEQ multiplex PCR; TCRdb's version includes in-frame clones alone and lacks a portion of them. Of roughly 2 million clones listed, under 97% are singletons. The receptor comes from a man in his late teens or twenties in good health. The chain links TRBV6-6 to TRBJ1-5; tentative D call: TRBD1 (5 bases). Sequenced: naive CD4+ T cells sorted from blood. Subset meaning: CD45RA+ positively selected. CDR3 sequence reads: CASSYWEGTAQPQHF. The CDR3 DNA follows: TGTGCCAGCAGTTATTGGGAAGGGACGGCTCAGCCCCAGCATTTT.